These T cell receptor beta chains were read from a single sample in a study of blood T cell repertoires in COVID-19. Measured with immunoSEQ multiplex PCR; TCRdb has only the in-frame clones, and not every one. There are 90,000 or so clones in the sample; roughly 87% occur only once, and less than 6.5% lies in the top ten. Specimen: peripheral blood. These receptors all come from a woman of 80 years or more with active COVID-19. Each CDR3 is given with its conserved first and last residue. D genes are given only for firm matches. Clone size appears in some rows only: once, few, many, or a class for an expanded clone.

NA	NA	TRBV4-2	TRBJ2-2	19	CASSQDSVSSTYGTGELFF	TGTGCCAGCAGCCAAGATTCCGTTAGCTCAACCTACGGAACCGGGGAGCTGTTTTTT
NA	TRBD2	TRBV7-2	TRBJ2-1	16	CASSSTTSGVYNEQFF	TGTGCCAGCAGCTCAACGACTAGCGGGGTATACAATGAGCAGTTCTTC
NA	TRBD1	TRBV4-3	TRBJ2-1	15	CASSQETGWAGEQFF	TGCGCCAGCAGCCAGGAGACAGGGTGGGCTGGAGAGCAGTTCTTC
NA	TRBD2	TRBV7-9	TRBJ2-3	16	CASSPLLAESTDTQYF	TGTGCCAGCAGCCCACTACTAGCGGAGAGCACAGATACGCAGTATTTT
NA	NA	TRBV11-2	TRBJ2-3	14	CASSLDRGTDTQYF	TGTGCCAGCAGCTTAGATCGCGGCACAGATACGCAGTATTTT
NA	NA	TRBV7-2	TRBJ2-1	15	CASSPARGGYNEQFF	TGTGCCAGCAGCCCCGCGCGGGGAGGCTACAATGAGCAGTTCTTC
NA	NA	TRBV6-5	TRBJ1-6	14	CASRSEGSGSPLHF	TGTGCCAGCAGGTCAGAGGGTAGCGGTTCACCCCTCCACTTT
once	TRBD2	TRBV7-2	TRBJ2-7	16	CASSPSSGRVPYEQYF	TGTGCCAGCAGCCCATCTAGCGGGAGGGTCCCCTACGAGCAGTACTTC
NA	NA	TRBV6-5	TRBJ2-5	13	CASSSGGRAAQYF	TGTGCCAGCAGTTCAGGGGGGCGTGCGGCCCAGTACTTC
NA	TRBD2	TRBV15	TRBJ2-7	15	CATSGGGLAGVEQYF	TGTGCCACCAGCGGGGGGGGACTAGCGGGAGTCGAGCAGTACTTC
NA	NA	TRBV3-1/TRBV3-2	TRBJ2-3	15	CASSPHSRGTDTQYF	TGTGCCAGCAGCCCGCACTCCCGGGGGACAGATACGCAGTATTTT
NA	NA	TRBV29-1	TRBJ2-7	13	CSANGIGSYEQYF	TGCAGCGCTAACGGGATTGGCTCCTACGAGCAGTACTTC
NA	NA	TRBV15	TRBJ2-5	14	CATSRGTSRETQYF	TGTGCCACCAGCAGGGGGACAAGTAGAGAGACCCAGTACTTC
NA	NA	TRBV4-2	TRBJ2-2	15	CASSRTDRNTGELFF	TGTGCCAGCAGTCGGACAGATAGAAACACCGGGGAGCTGTTTTTT
NA	TRBD1	TRBV28	TRBJ2-7	14	CASSGGQGSYEQYF	TGTGCCAGCAGTGGCGGACAGGGCTCCTACGAGCAGTACTTC
NA	TRBD1	TRBV28	TRBJ2-5	15	CASSLTGVPQETQYF	TGTGCCAGCAGTTTGACAGGGGTCCCGCAAGAGACCCAGTACTTC
NA	NA	TRBV7-9	TRBJ1-2	13	CASSIGDNYGYTF	TGTGCCAGCTCTATCGGGGATAACTATGGCTACACCTTC
once	TRBD1	TRBV9	TRBJ2-6	18	CASSGEGTVRNGANVLTF	TGTGCCAGCAGCGGAGAAGGGACAGTTCGGAATGGGGCCAACGTCCTGACTTTC
NA	NA	TRBV3-1/TRBV3-2	TRBJ2-5	12	CASSQAEATQYF	TGTGCCAGCAGCCAAGCCGAAGCGACCCAGTACTTC
NA	NA	TRBV21-1	TRBJ2-5	18	CASSNPRLWGLAGETQYF	TGTGCCAGCAGCAATCCCCGCCTCTGGGGACTAGCGGGAGAGACCCAGTACTTC
NA	TRBD1	TRBV4-3	TRBJ1-2	16	CASSQDPWTGFSGYTF	TGCGCCAGCAGCCAAGATCCCTGGACAGGGTTCTCTGGCTACACCTTC
once	NA	TRBV6-5	TRBJ2-2	15	CASRLDSLNTGELFF	TGTGCCAGCAGACTCGACAGCCTCAACACCGGGGAGCTGTTTTTT
NA	NA	TRBV4-2	TRBJ2-1	16	CASSTRTPVSYNEQFF	TGTGCCAGCAGCACCCGGACTCCTGTCTCCTACAATGAGCAGTTCTTC
NA	NA	TRBV7-8	TRBJ2-2	15	CASSSGAATTGELFF	TGTGCCAGCAGCTCAGGAGCGGCCACCACCGGGGAGCTGTTTTTT
NA	TRBD2	TRBV7-2	TRBJ2-5	17	CASSPGLAGLYQETQYF	TGTGCCAGCAGCCCGGGACTAGCGGGACTGTACCAAGAGACCCAGTACTTC
NA	TRBD1	TRBV19	TRBJ1-1	14	CASSRDRANTEAFF	TGTGCCAGTAGTAGAGACAGGGCTAACACTGAAGCTTTCTTT
NA	NA	TRBV5-6	TRBJ1-2	13	CASSLTGLYGYTF	TGTGCCAGCAGCCTAACAGGGCTCTATGGCTACACCTTC